These T cell receptor beta chains were read from a single sample in a study of T cells in Graves' hyperthyroidism and ophthalmopathy. TCRdb reanalysed the multiplex PCR reads using MiXCR and keeps one entry per CDR3 protein. The sample lists about 210,000 distinct CDR3 sequences, 17% occurring once. The sequenced sample consisted of blood. The receptors here all came from a man aged 50 or older with Graves' hyperthyroidism. The CDR3 runs from the conserved cysteine through the conserved F or W. The D gene is left open where the match is weak. Rows give clone size only sometimes, using once, few, many, or a class for an expanded clone.

J gene: TRBJ2-1
D gene: TRBD2
V gene: TRBV11-3
clone size: many
CDR3 protein: CASRLAGGDEQFF
CDR3 DNA: TGTGCCAGCAGACTAGCGGGGGGGGATGAGCAGTTCTTC

J gene: TRBJ2-1
D gene: TRBD2
V gene: TRBV9
clone size: few
CDR3 protein: CASSVVAFSHGRDHSEQFF
CDR3 DNA: TGTGCCAGCAGCGTAGTGGCTTTTTCCCACGGGAGGGACCACAGTGAGCAGTTCTTC

J gene: TRBJ2-3
D gene: NA
V gene: TRBV27
clone size: many
CDR3 protein: CASSSATDSTDTQYF
CDR3 DNA: TGTGCCAGCAGTTCGGCGACAGATAGCACAGATACGCAGTATTTT

J gene: TRBJ2-1
D gene: NA
V gene: TRBV11-2
clone size: few
CDR3 protein: CASSLDRNNEQLF
CDR3 DNA: TGTGCCAGCAGCTTAGATCGGAACAATGAGCAGCTCTTC

J gene: TRBJ2-7
D gene: NA
V gene: TRBV28
clone size: NA
CDR3 protein: CASSLPGVGVYEQYF
CDR3 DNA: TGTGCCAGCAGCCTCCCCGGGGTGGGAGTCTACGAGCAGTACTTC

J gene: TRBJ2-1
D gene: TRBD2
V gene: TRBV15
clone size: many
CDR3 protein: CATSSSGSKAYNEQFF
CDR3 DNA: TGTGCCACCAGCAGCAGCGGGAGTAAAGCCTACAATGAGCAGTTCTTC

J gene: TRBJ1-2
D gene: TRBD1
V gene: TRBV11-3
clone size: many
CDR3 protein: CASSLARQGGYTF
CDR3 DNA: TGTGCCAGCAGCTTAGCCAGACAGGGAGGCTACACCTTC

J gene: TRBJ1-4
D gene: NA
V gene: TRBV28
clone size: many
CDR3 protein: CASSSREETNEKLFF
CDR3 DNA: TGTGCCAGCAGTTCCCGGGAAGAAACTAATGAAAAACTGTTTTTT

J gene: TRBJ2-1
D gene: TRBD2
V gene: TRBV6-5
clone size: NA
CDR3 protein: CASSYGGLAGAEQFF
CDR3 DNA: TGTGCCAGCAGTTACGGGGGACTAGCGGGAGCTGAGCAGTTCTTC

J gene: TRBJ2-1
D gene: NA
V gene: TRBV18
clone size: few
CDR3 protein: CASSQPLRDSYNEQFF
CDR3 DNA: TGTGCCAGCTCACAGCCGCTCAGGGACTCCTACAATGAGCAGTTCTTC

J gene: TRBJ2-3
D gene: NA
V gene: TRBV25-1
clone size: many
CDR3 protein: CASSPGNFGRTDTQYF
CDR3 DNA: TGTGCCAGCAGTCCGGGCAACTTCGGACGCACAGATACGCAGTATTTT

J gene: TRBJ1-6
D gene: NA
V gene: TRBV27
clone size: few
CDR3 protein: CASSLGQPLFPGSYNSPLHF
CDR3 DNA: TGTGCCAGCAGTTTAGGACAGCCACTCTTCCCGGGCTCCTATAATTCACCCCTCCACTTT

J gene: TRBJ2-1
D gene: NA
V gene: TRBV19
clone size: NA
CDR3 protein: CASSIGGSHPILNEQFF
CDR3 DNA: TGTGCCAGTAGTATTGGGGGGAGCCACCCCATCCTTAATGAGCAGTTCTTC

J gene: TRBJ2-2
D gene: NA
V gene: TRBV27
clone size: NA
CDR3 protein: CASSFKGVGELFF
CDR3 DNA: TGTGCCAGCAGTTTCAAGGGCGTCGGGGAGCTGTTTTTT

J gene: TRBJ1-2
D gene: NA
V gene: TRBV7-9
clone size: many
CDR3 protein: CASSPIAVGQTYGYTF
CDR3 DNA: TGTGCCAGCAGCCCAATCGCGGTAGGACAGACCTATGGCTACACCTTC

J gene: TRBJ1-1
D gene: TRBD1
V gene: TRBV12-3/TRBV12-4
clone size: many
CDR3 protein: CASSNTGVPMNTEAFF
CDR3 DNA: TGTGCCAGCAGTAATACAGGGGTCCCCATGAACACTGAAGCTTTCTTT

J gene: TRBJ2-7
D gene: TRBD2
V gene: TRBV30
clone size: many
CDR3 protein: CACGPAGLYEQYF
CDR3 DNA: TGTGCCTGTGGGCCAGCGGGACTCTACGAGCAGTACTTC

J gene: TRBJ2-1
D gene: NA
V gene: TRBV5-1
clone size: many
CDR3 protein: CASSLAVHNEQFF
CDR3 DNA: TGCGCCAGCAGCTTGGCAGTACACAATGAGCAGTTCTTC

J gene: TRBJ1-1
D gene: NA
V gene: TRBV2
clone size: many
CDR3 protein: CASSRDIWTEAFF
CDR3 DNA: TGTGCCAGCAGCCGAGATATTTGGACTGAAGCTTTCTTT

J gene: TRBJ2-1
D gene: NA
V gene: TRBV29-1
clone size: few
CDR3 protein: CSSLGDEQFF
CDR3 DNA: TGCAGTTCCTTAGGGGATGAGCAGTTCTTC

J gene: TRBJ1-2
D gene: NA
V gene: TRBV30
clone size: many
CDR3 protein: CAWDSGLSGSGYTF
CDR3 DNA: TGTGCCTGGGACTCGGGACTTTCAGGGTCTGGCTACACCTTC

J gene: TRBJ2-5
D gene: NA
V gene: TRBV12-3/TRBV12-4
clone size: many
CDR3 protein: CASSPNRQETQYF
CDR3 DNA: TGTGCCAGCAGCCCGAATCGCCAAGAGACCCAGTACTTC

J gene: TRBJ2-5
D gene: TRBD2
V gene: TRBV7-2
clone size: NA
CDR3 protein: CASSSLAGGVQETQYF
CDR3 DNA: TGTGCCAGCAGCTCTCTAGCGGGAGGGGTACAAGAGACCCAGTACTTC

J gene: TRBJ2-3
D gene: TRBD1
V gene: TRBV6-1
clone size: many
CDR3 protein: CASSDKTGGIITDTQYF
CDR3 DNA: TGTGCCAGCAGTGATAAGACAGGGGGAATTATCACAGATACGCAGTATTTT

J gene: TRBJ2-7
D gene: TRBD1
V gene: TRBV18
clone size: NA
CDR3 protein: CASSPPGTEVYEQYF
CDR3 DNA: TGTGCCAGCTCACCGCCCGGGACAGAGGTCTACGAGCAGTACTTC

J gene: TRBJ2-7
D gene: NA
V gene: TRBV5-1
clone size: NA
CDR3 protein: CASSLGGGFGSYEQYF
CDR3 DNA: TGCGCCAGCAGCTTGGGAGGGGGTTTTGGCTCCTACGAGCAGTACTTC

J gene: TRBJ2-1
D gene: TRBD2
V gene: TRBV27
clone size: NA
CDR3 protein: CASSSGLAGEGEQFF
CDR3 DNA: TGTGCCAGCAGTTCAGGACTAGCGGGAGAGGGTGAGCAGTTCTTC

J gene: TRBJ2-5
D gene: NA
V gene: TRBV11-3
clone size: many
CDR3 protein: CASSLTRGETQYF
CDR3 DNA: TGTGCCAGCAGCTTGACTAGGGGAGAGACCCAGTACTTC

J gene: TRBJ2-1
D gene: NA
V gene: TRBV7-7
clone size: NA
CDR3 protein: CASSTGQNNEQFF
CDR3 DNA: TGTGCTAGCAGCACCGGACAGAACAATGAGCAGTTCTTC

J gene: TRBJ2-3
D gene: TRBD2
V gene: TRBV7-2
clone size: many
CDR3 protein: CASSFSGRTSTDTQYF
CDR3 DNA: TGTGCCAGCAGCTTTAGCGGGAGGACTAGCACAGATACGCAGTATTTT

J gene: TRBJ1-4
D gene: NA
V gene: TRBV6-1
clone size: many
CDR3 protein: CASSEWGTTNEKLFF
CDR3 DNA: TGTGCCAGCAGTGAATGGGGGACAACTAATGAAAAACTGTTTTTT

J gene: TRBJ2-7
D gene: NA
V gene: TRBV11-2
clone size: many
CDR3 protein: CASSQGGAEQYF
CDR3 DNA: TGTGCCAGCAGCCAGGGGGGGGCAGAGCAGTACTTC

J gene: TRBJ1-1
D gene: NA
V gene: TRBV12-3/TRBV12-4
clone size: many
CDR3 protein: CASSLRWGTEAFF
CDR3 DNA: TGTGCCAGCAGTTTGAGGTGGGGCACTGAAGCTTTCTTT

J gene: TRBJ2-7
D gene: NA
V gene: TRBV4-3
clone size: few
CDR3 protein: CASSQDQLATYEQYF
CDR3 DNA: TGCGCCAGCAGCCAAGATCAACTAGCTACCTACGAGCAGTACTTC

J gene: TRBJ2-2
D gene: NA
V gene: TRBV30
clone size: NA
CDR3 protein: CAWSVGGSDTGELFF
CDR3 DNA: TGTGCCTGGAGTGTAGGGGGGAGTGACACCGGGGAGCTGTTTTTT

J gene: TRBJ2-1
D gene: NA
V gene: TRBV29-1
clone size: many
CDR3 protein: CSADPGRNEQFF
CDR3 DNA: TGCAGCGCCGACCCGGGTCGGAATGAGCAGTTCTTC

J gene: TRBJ2-3
D gene: NA
V gene: TRBV2
clone size: NA
CDR3 protein: CASRPTTTDTQYF
CDR3 DNA: TGTGCCAGCAGGCCGACTACGACAGATACGCAGTATTTT

J gene: TRBJ1-1
D gene: NA
V gene: TRBV9
clone size: many
CDR3 protein: CASSAWGPSEAFF
CDR3 DNA: TGTGCCAGCAGCGCATGGGGGCCCTCAGAAGCTTTCTTT

J gene: TRBJ2-3
D gene: NA
V gene: TRBV20-1
clone size: NA
CDR3 protein: CSATSSTDTQYF
CDR3 DNA: TGCAGTGCTACTAGCAGCACAGATACGCAGTATTTT

J gene: TRBJ2-2
D gene: NA
V gene: TRBV7-2
clone size: many
CDR3 protein: CASSLSQGYTGELFF
CDR3 DNA: TGTGCCAGCAGCTTGTCACAGGGTTACACCGGGGAGCTGTTTTTT